This entry features one T cell receptor (beta chain) sequence. Its antigen remains undetermined. Per-nucleotide qualities are absent, and no much larger clonotype sits a single base away. The sample belongs to a study of cytomegalovirus exposure and HLA in healthy donors (dated by TCRdb to 2015 to 2018). Regarding the study in general: An earlier analysis of some 620 of the donors reported approximately 300 Gb of sequence data and around 120 million unique TCR beta sequences obtained from around 190 million T cells. To predict cytomegalovirus infection status, the study brought together high-throughput TCR immunosequencing, statistical association of individual TCRs with disease status, and machine learning. Donor age, sex, ethnicity and CMV serostatus were collected together with the repertoire data. Both class I and class II loci were covered by HLA typing, at four-digit resolution. A later genetic analysis took genome-wide SNP genotypes for about three fifths of the 666 donors and used that subset as a discovery cohort. In an earlier analysis of 587 of the donors, high-throughput TCR beta sequencing was used to judge whether each TCR beta V gene segment behaved as functional or pseudogenic. About five DR-DQ haplotypes were handled as single units for association and clustering because linkage in the cohort was strong. An early release covering 500 to 750 HLA-typed donors comprised about 300 gigabases of sequencing data and approximately 85 million unique TCR sequences. Typing coverage differed by locus: A, B, C, DRB1 and DQB1 were typed in roughly 620-630 donors, DQA1 in about 510, DPA1 in some 600, and DPB1 in 450 to 490. All discovery cohort repertoires had been generated using a single sequencing platform. On average, roughly 250,000 unique TCR beta nucleotide sequences were sequenced per donor among about 400 genotyped donors of the cohort, with roughly 18% of those sequences being non-productive. A later analysis re-examined previously published TCR beta repertoires from about 700 donors and added high-resolution HLA genotyping to investigate patterns of TCR occurrence. Along with the roughly 700-subject first cohort, a separate validation cohort of over a hundred different subjects was used. Rather than drawing on any new phenotypic data, the later analysis identified candidate immune exposures from TCR beta sequences and the way those sequences occurred across donors. Using immunosequencing, the study profiled T cell repertoires from 500 to 800 subjects and related those repertoires to cytomegalovirus serostatus. The study aimed to test whether signatures of past pathogen exposure could be identified by cataloging public T cell receptors. Of the 300 to 500 genotyped donors, 75% to 85% were placed in the genetic ancestry cluster associated with self-reported Caucasian donors.

Results and caveats for the whole study, not just this receptor: The study gave a list of 150 to 200 TCR beta chains associated with cytomegalovirus. An earlier analysis of some 590 of the donors showed that most TCR beta V segments appeared in productive rearrangements either about 87% or about 30% of the time, which broadly matched IMGT annotations. A cluster of highly shared sequence variants was judged likely to be a technical artifact of the sequencing pipeline. An association between a missense DCLRE1C variant and V-gene and J-gene trimming of TCR beta chains was found in a later genetic analysis and replicated in an independent cohort. According to a later genetic analysis, donors in an Asian-associated ancestry cluster had fewer N-insertions in productive TCRs than the roughly 700-donor mean. The earlier analysis of fewer than 750 of the donors excluded fewer than 20 rarely observed V segments, including chromosome 9 orphons, because counts were too low. Correlated functional status among segregating V segments might be attributable to linkage disequilibrium, but an unknown experimental factor could not be ruled out. When HLA alleles, especially DR and DQ, strongly co-occurred, attributing TCR associations to individual alleles was difficult. In a later analysis, several top co-occurrence clusters were reported to appear linked to parvovirus B19, influenza, CMV and Epstein-Barr virus. In a later analysis, most CMV-associated TCR beta chains were found to appear HLA-restricted, with HLA associations seemingly driven largely by CMV exposure. In this cohort, only TCR beta chains were sequenced, and detectable features were limited by the absence of alpha or paired-chain data. In vitro tests confirmed that a few of the cytomegalovirus-associated TCR beta chains recognize cytomegalovirus antigens. A further reported finding was that TCR beta sequences accurately predicted the HLA-A and HLA-B alleles for most subjects in the first cohort. Most TCR sequences were observed very rarely across donors, whereas some public TCRs were present in many individuals. Because the 87-base-pair reads could not distinguish some IMGT-functional V segments, including TRBV6-2 and TRBV6-3, those segments were excluded. In a later analysis, 15,000 to 20,000 TCR beta sequences were associated with specific HLA alleles at a false discovery rate of 0.05. It was suggested by the authors that the approach could potentially be generalized to other disease states and immunological phenotypes. Sequencing depth was assumed to be roughly uniform across donors in the presence/absence analyses, though that assumption may not hold. In a later analysis, HLA-associated TCR beta chains were found to be more clonally expanded and to have lower generation probabilities than equally common non-associated chains. According to a later analysis, TCR association rates differed among HLA loci, with DRB1 alleles showing the most associated TCRs and HLA-C alleles showing the fewest. Immune exposure information for the cohort was limited to CMV serostatus. Because HLA typing was missing for some donors at each locus, association tests included only the typed subset. The classifier was reported to diagnose cytomegalovirus status with high specificity and sensitivity in both the original and validation cohorts.

Libraries were made using the immunoSEQ multiplex PCR assay. For the multiplex PCR, a mixture combining 60 forward primers for TCR Vbeta segments and 13 reverse primers for TCR Jbeta segments was used. The CDR3 region of rearranged TCR beta genes was amplified from genomic DNA with a multiplex PCR assay. The amplified TCR beta libraries were sequenced on the Illumina HiSeq System as 87-base-pair reads. In the original analysis: A later analysis tallied roughly 80 million unique TCR beta chains across the roughly 610 repertoires, and about 12 million of those chains were shared by two or more donors. Raw reads were error-corrected and collapsed into unique sequences with a nearest-neighbor algorithm that merged closely related sequences to remove PCR and sequencing errors. To assign V, D and J gene segments, CDR3 sequences were aligned to IMGT reference sequences. Each retained sequence needed at least a six-nucleotide match to both a V gene segment and a J gene segment. Rearrangements were called productive when the CDR3 lacked stop codons and stayed in frame with V and J; all others were non-productive. CDR3 was defined according to IMGT convention as the region running from the second conserved V-encoded cysteine to the conserved J-encoded phenylalanine. Sequences without an unambiguous match to a single V gene segment were excluded from the earlier analysis of 450 to 650 of the donors. An earlier analysis of approximately 590 of the donors classified V segments as functional when productive rearrangements were above 56.7% and as segregating when the standard deviation between donors was above 5%. A statistical classification framework was built for diagnosing cytomegalovirus status from the catalog of TCR beta chain sequences. In a later analysis, V and J genes were assigned by comparing TCR nucleotide sequences against IMGT/GENE-DB human TR gene sequences. In a later analysis, CDR3 sequences and most-parsimonious VDJ recombination scenarios were assigned using the TCRdist pipeline. In a later analysis, each TCR beta chain was defined by its CDR3 amino acid sequence together with its V-gene family, and reads lacking a unique V-gene family were excluded. In a later analysis, approximately 640 highly shared, low-generation-probability nucleotide sequences were removed to address suspected cross-contamination and a sequencing artifact. A later analysis calculated a clonal expansion index for each public chain from normalized within-repertoire ranks of inferred template counts. In a later analysis, generation probabilities were computed with a VDJ recombination model fitted to out-of-frame rearrangements, and the resulting probabilities were checked against IGoR. In a later analysis, TCR-TCR, TCR-HLA and TCR-CMV co-occurrence was scored with hypergeometric tests, and a repertoire-size bias correction was applied to TCR pairs. False discovery rates were estimated in a later analysis by permuting HLA or CMV assignments 20 times. In a later analysis, co-occurring TCRs were grouped using DBSCAN, with TCRdist sequence similarity added in when clustering inside HLA-allele-positive subsets. Repertoires with fewer than 30,000 or more than 120,000 public chains, plus five repertoires with anomalous nucleotide sharing, were excluded from co-occurrence clustering. TCRdb re-hosts the immuneACCESS table, in-frame sequences only. Its copies lack some clones; in the studies checked, an unresolved V gene accounts for under half of them, and the cause for the rest is not known. V, J and clone size derive from that table, while D and trimming were established from the DNA sequence. The table for this sample lists under 150,000 clones; approximately 61% of them were counted only once. 2% to 3% of the sample comes from the top ten.

The cohort comprised approximately 700 healthy bone marrow donors. All cohort members were sampled while nominally healthy, although unrecorded immune exposures were likely present. The donor tested CMV seronegative and was one of the 352 seronegative cohort members. A peripheral blood sample was collected from each donor, and TCR beta sequencing was performed on peripheral blood mononuclear cells. Genomic DNA was extracted from the blood cell samples with the Qiagen DNeasy Blood Extraction Kit. CDR1 and CDR2 (SEHNR, FQNEAQ) derive from the germline V gene (reference sequence). The CDR3, from cysteine to phenylalanine, totals 16 residues. Only the CDR3 part of the read is kept: 48 bases, read in frame from the first base. Deletion took 1 base off V and 6 bases off J, with a span of 16 bases between the germline ends.

The sample consisted of PBMCs. This chain joins TRBV7-9 to TRBJ2-1; TRBD2 might be the D gene, on 7 matching bases. The clonotype comes from a woman in her 40s in good health and CMV-seronegative. The bases read TGTGCCAGCAGCTTAGGGGCGGGGGCCCCGGGCAATGAGCAGTTCTTC. Protein translation: CASSLGAGAPGNEQFF.